The rows below give T cell receptor beta chains drawn from one sample of a study of CD8 T cells in Susac syndrome. Via MiXCR, TCRdb re-called the immunoSEQ multiplex PCR reads, giving one row per CDR3 protein. The sample records approximately 100,000 distinct CDR3 sequences, about 90% being singletons. What was sequenced was CD4+ T cells from PBMCs. These receptors were collected from a human donor in good health. Both conserved end residues are part of each CDR3. D genes are given only for firm matches. Part of the rows lack a size; the others show once, few, many or a class for expanded clones.

abundance: NA; j_gene: TRBJ2-7; v_gene: TRBV19; d_gene: NA; len: 13; CDR3nt: TGTGCCAGTAGACCTGGACAAGCCTACGAGCAGTACTTC; CDR3aa: CASRPGQAYEQYF
abundance: NA; j_gene: TRBJ1-3; v_gene: TRBV15; d_gene: NA; len: 15; CDR3nt: TGTGCCACCAGCACGCAACAAGTCTCTGGAAACACCATATATTTT; CDR3aa: CATSTQQVSGNTIYF
abundance: few; j_gene: TRBJ2-1; v_gene: TRBV7-2; d_gene: TRBD2; len: 15; CDR3nt: TGTGCCAGCAGCTTCAAGCGGGGGGGGTACGATGAGCAGTTCTTC; CDR3aa: CASSFKRGGYDEQFF
abundance: NA; j_gene: TRBJ2-7; v_gene: TRBV6-2/TRBV6-3; d_gene: TRBD2; len: 13; CDR3nt: TGTGCCAGCAGACCAAGCGGGAGTGGCGAGCAGTACTTC; CDR3aa: CASRPSGSGEQYF
abundance: NA; j_gene: TRBJ2-2; v_gene: TRBV7-9; d_gene: NA; len: 15; CDR3nt: TGTGCCAGCAGCTTAGGATCCACCGTTTCCGGGGAGCTGTTTTTT; CDR3aa: CASSLGSTVSGELFF
abundance: once; j_gene: TRBJ2-7; v_gene: TRBV6-5; d_gene: NA; len: 15; CDR3nt: TGTGCCAGCAGTGTGACAGTTCAAAGCTCCTACGAGCAGTACTTC; CDR3aa: CASSVTVQSSYEQYF
abundance: NA; j_gene: TRBJ2-1; v_gene: TRBV29-1; d_gene: NA; len: 17; CDR3nt: TGCAGCGTTGAAGAGGAAATAGGTATTATCTCCTACAATGAGCAGTTCTTC; CDR3aa: CSVEEEIGIISYNEQFF
abundance: NA; j_gene: TRBJ2-7; v_gene: TRBV5-6; d_gene: NA; len: 14; CDR3nt: TGTGCCAGCAGCTTGGGCGGCGGGGTGAGCGAGCAGTACTTC; CDR3aa: CASSLGGGVSEQYF
abundance: NA; j_gene: TRBJ2-6; v_gene: TRBV7-2; d_gene: NA; len: 16; CDR3nt: TGTGCCAGCAGCCCCACCGGGGGATCTGGGGCCAACGTCCTGACTTTC; CDR3aa: CASSPTGGSGANVLTF
abundance: NA; j_gene: TRBJ1-1; v_gene: TRBV29-1; d_gene: NA; len: 14; CDR3nt: TGCAGCGTTGAACGACAGGTTTGGAACACTGAAGCTTTCTTT; CDR3aa: CSVERQVWNTEAFF
abundance: once; j_gene: TRBJ2-2; v_gene: TRBV5-1; d_gene: TRBD1; len: 16; CDR3nt: TGCGCCAGCAGCTTGGTAGGGGGCGCCGACACCGGGGAGCTGTTTTTT; CDR3aa: CASSLVGGADTGELFF
abundance: NA; j_gene: TRBJ1-1; v_gene: TRBV19; d_gene: NA; len: 15; CDR3nt: TGTGCCAGTAGTGTTGCCCGGACGCTGAACACTGAAGCTTTCTTT; CDR3aa: CASSVARTLNTEAFF
abundance: NA; j_gene: TRBJ1-1; v_gene: TRBV29-1; d_gene: TRBD1; len: 13; CDR3nt: TGCAGCGTCCGGGGACAGCTGAACACTGAAGCTTTCTTT; CDR3aa: CSVRGQLNTEAFF
abundance: once; j_gene: TRBJ1-1; v_gene: TRBV7-2; d_gene: NA; len: 15; CDR3nt: TGTGCCAGCAGCTTAGGCGGGCGGGGGTACACTGAAGCTTTCTTT; CDR3aa: CASSLGGRGYTEAFF
abundance: few; j_gene: TRBJ2-7; v_gene: TRBV19; d_gene: TRBD2; len: 13; CDR3nt: TGTGCCAGTAGTCTCGGGGGGGAGGACGAGCAGTACTTC; CDR3aa: CASSLGGEDEQYF
abundance: NA; j_gene: TRBJ2-5; v_gene: TRBV7-7; d_gene: TRBD2; len: 15; CDR3nt: TGTGCCAGCAGTCCTACTAGCGGGAACGGAGAGACCCAGTACTTC; CDR3aa: CASSPTSGNGETQYF
abundance: NA; j_gene: TRBJ1-1; v_gene: TRBV19; d_gene: TRBD1; len: 17; CDR3nt: TGTGCCAGTAGTTCGCGGGTGGGACAGCAGATTAACACTGAAGCTTTCTTT; CDR3aa: CASSSRVGQQINTEAFF
abundance: NA; j_gene: TRBJ1-1; v_gene: TRBV6-2/TRBV6-3; d_gene: TRBD1; len: 12; CDR3nt: TGTGCCAGCAGCCCGACAGGGACTGAAGCTTTCTTT; CDR3aa: CASSPTGTEAFF
abundance: NA; j_gene: TRBJ2-3; v_gene: TRBV12-3/TRBV12-4; d_gene: NA; len: 13; CDR3nt: TGTGCCAGCAGTTTTTCGAATTCGGATACGCAGTATTTT; CDR3aa: CASSFSNSDTQYF
abundance: NA; j_gene: TRBJ1-1; v_gene: TRBV7-2; d_gene: NA; len: 12; CDR3nt: TGTGCCAGCAGGGGAAGGGGCTATGAAGCTTTCTTT; CDR3aa: CASRGRGYEAFF
abundance: NA; j_gene: TRBJ1-2; v_gene: TRBV12-3/TRBV12-4; d_gene: NA; len: 13; CDR3nt: TGTGCCAGCAGTTTTCAGGGCAACTATGGCTACACCTTC; CDR3aa: CASSFQGNYGYTF
abundance: NA; j_gene: TRBJ2-1; v_gene: TRBV6-2/TRBV6-3; d_gene: TRBD2; len: 15; CDR3nt: TGTGCCAGCAGCCTAGCGGGAGGGGGCTCCAATGAGCAGTTCTTC; CDR3aa: CASSLAGGGSNEQFF
abundance: NA; j_gene: TRBJ1-1; v_gene: TRBV29-1; d_gene: TRBD1; len: 15; CDR3nt: TGCAGCGCGGGGGGCGGACAGGGGGGCTTCTCTGAAGCTTTCTTT; CDR3aa: CSAGGGQGGFSEAFF
abundance: NA; j_gene: TRBJ2-2; v_gene: TRBV5-1; d_gene: TRBD1; len: 16; CDR3nt: TGCGCCAGCAGCCGGAGACAGGGGAAGGTTGCCGGGGAGCTGTTTTTT; CDR3aa: CASSRRQGKVAGELFF
abundance: once; j_gene: TRBJ1-1; v_gene: TRBV7-2; d_gene: NA; len: 13; CDR3nt: TGTGCCAGCAGCTTTTCGATTAACACTGAAGCTTTCTTT; CDR3aa: CASSFSINTEAFF
abundance: NA; j_gene: TRBJ1-3; v_gene: TRBV29-1; d_gene: NA; len: 13; CDR3nt: TGCAGCGTTGTAGGGGCGATTGGAAACACCATATATTTT; CDR3aa: CSVVGAIGNTIYF
abundance: NA; j_gene: TRBJ1-1; v_gene: TRBV6-1; d_gene: NA; len: 14; CDR3nt: TGTGCCACTTTCGGTGGGGCCGGTGTCACTGAAGCTTTCTTT; CDR3aa: CATFGGAGVTEAFF
abundance: NA; j_gene: TRBJ1-1; v_gene: TRBV3-1; d_gene: NA; len: 14; CDR3nt: TGTGCCAGCAGCCAAGGAACAGGACGGCTAGCAGCTTTCTTT; CDR3aa: CASSQGTGRLAAFF
abundance: once; j_gene: TRBJ2-1; v_gene: TRBV20-1; d_gene: TRBD2; len: 22; CDR3nt: TGCAGTGGCCGTATTGTCTATTCAGGGGATGCTAGCGGGATGACCTCCTACAATGAGCAGTTCTTC; CDR3aa: CSGRIVYSGDASGMTSYNEQFF
abundance: NA; j_gene: TRBJ2-1; v_gene: TRBV27; d_gene: NA; len: 13; CDR3nt: TGTGCCAGCAGTTTGGCAGGGAGGAATGAGCAGTTCTTC; CDR3aa: CASSLAGRNEQFF
abundance: NA; j_gene: TRBJ1-1; v_gene: TRBV12-3/TRBV12-4; d_gene: NA; len: 15; CDR3nt: TGTGCCAGCAGCTCCCGAAGCCCCAGGAACACTGAAGCTTTCTTT; CDR3aa: CASSSRSPRNTEAFF
abundance: NA; j_gene: TRBJ2-7; v_gene: TRBV14; d_gene: NA; len: 16; CDR3nt: TGTGCCAGCAGCCAAGATTTCGGGGTACCCCCCTACGAGCAGTACTTC; CDR3aa: CASSQDFGVPPYEQYF
abundance: NA; j_gene: TRBJ2-3; v_gene: TRBV7-2; d_gene: TRBD2; len: 15; CDR3nt: TGTGCCAGCAGCTTAGCGACTAGCGGGGGGTCTCCGCCGTATTTT; CDR3aa: CASSLATSGGSPPYF
abundance: few; j_gene: TRBJ1-5; v_gene: TRBV2; d_gene: NA; len: 14; CDR3nt: TGTGCCAGCAGTGAACCGGGGCAGTATCAGCCCCAGCATTTT; CDR3aa: CASSEPGQYQPQHF